This T cell receptor (beta chain) is drawn from a study of blood T cells in healthy people across ages. In the case of this clonotype: Its antigen is not identified.

Whole-study findings and limits: What prevented conclusive comparison of naive and antigen-experienced cells was that PBMCs were unsorted. Researchers deemed the diversity estimates from one million T cells underestimates. Shifts in expanded clonotypes may have been confounded by donor CMV status, which was unknown. Naive CD4+ cell counts and diversity both ran higher in long-lived than in aged donors.

A second PCR, run for about 7 to 12 cycles, used a sample-barcoded 5' primer plus a J-beta primer mix. From the 5' RACE reads, TCRdb called clonotypes with MiXCR, one entry per CDR3 protein. The profile shows about 1.4 million distinct CDR3 sequences, approximately 59% of them singletons. There are 15 residues in the CDR3. The V and J ends lost 3 bases and 1 base, in that order; junction bases with no gene match: 3. Germline V gene lookup returns CDR1 MGHDK and CDR2 SYGVNS. The specimen sequenced was blood. This clonotype was obtained from a man between 18 and 29 years old in good health. This chain links TRBV25-1 with TRBJ2-5; 9 positions agree with TRBD2. CDR3 sequence: CASSDISGSQETQYF. DNA for the CDR3: TGTGCCAGCAGTGACATTAGCGGGAGCCAAGAGACCCAGTACTTC.